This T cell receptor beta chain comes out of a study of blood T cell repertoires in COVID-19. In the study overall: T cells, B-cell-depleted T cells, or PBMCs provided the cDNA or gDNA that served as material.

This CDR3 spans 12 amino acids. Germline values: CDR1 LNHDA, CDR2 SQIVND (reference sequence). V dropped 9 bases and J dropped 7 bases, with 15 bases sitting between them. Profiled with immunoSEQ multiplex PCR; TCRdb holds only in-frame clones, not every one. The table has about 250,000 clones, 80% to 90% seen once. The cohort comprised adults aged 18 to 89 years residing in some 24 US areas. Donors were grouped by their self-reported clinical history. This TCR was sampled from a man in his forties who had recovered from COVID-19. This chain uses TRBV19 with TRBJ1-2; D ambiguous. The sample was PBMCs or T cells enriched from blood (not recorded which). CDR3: CASGIGSAGYTF. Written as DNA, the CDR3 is TGTGCCAGCGGTATAGGGAGCGCTGGCTACACCTTC. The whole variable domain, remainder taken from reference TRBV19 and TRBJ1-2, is DGGITQSPKYLFRKEGQNVTLSCEQNLNHDAMYWYRQDPGQGLRLIYYSQIVNDFQKGDIAEGYSVSREKKESFPLTVTSAQKNPTAFYLCASGIGSAGYTFGSGTRLTVV.